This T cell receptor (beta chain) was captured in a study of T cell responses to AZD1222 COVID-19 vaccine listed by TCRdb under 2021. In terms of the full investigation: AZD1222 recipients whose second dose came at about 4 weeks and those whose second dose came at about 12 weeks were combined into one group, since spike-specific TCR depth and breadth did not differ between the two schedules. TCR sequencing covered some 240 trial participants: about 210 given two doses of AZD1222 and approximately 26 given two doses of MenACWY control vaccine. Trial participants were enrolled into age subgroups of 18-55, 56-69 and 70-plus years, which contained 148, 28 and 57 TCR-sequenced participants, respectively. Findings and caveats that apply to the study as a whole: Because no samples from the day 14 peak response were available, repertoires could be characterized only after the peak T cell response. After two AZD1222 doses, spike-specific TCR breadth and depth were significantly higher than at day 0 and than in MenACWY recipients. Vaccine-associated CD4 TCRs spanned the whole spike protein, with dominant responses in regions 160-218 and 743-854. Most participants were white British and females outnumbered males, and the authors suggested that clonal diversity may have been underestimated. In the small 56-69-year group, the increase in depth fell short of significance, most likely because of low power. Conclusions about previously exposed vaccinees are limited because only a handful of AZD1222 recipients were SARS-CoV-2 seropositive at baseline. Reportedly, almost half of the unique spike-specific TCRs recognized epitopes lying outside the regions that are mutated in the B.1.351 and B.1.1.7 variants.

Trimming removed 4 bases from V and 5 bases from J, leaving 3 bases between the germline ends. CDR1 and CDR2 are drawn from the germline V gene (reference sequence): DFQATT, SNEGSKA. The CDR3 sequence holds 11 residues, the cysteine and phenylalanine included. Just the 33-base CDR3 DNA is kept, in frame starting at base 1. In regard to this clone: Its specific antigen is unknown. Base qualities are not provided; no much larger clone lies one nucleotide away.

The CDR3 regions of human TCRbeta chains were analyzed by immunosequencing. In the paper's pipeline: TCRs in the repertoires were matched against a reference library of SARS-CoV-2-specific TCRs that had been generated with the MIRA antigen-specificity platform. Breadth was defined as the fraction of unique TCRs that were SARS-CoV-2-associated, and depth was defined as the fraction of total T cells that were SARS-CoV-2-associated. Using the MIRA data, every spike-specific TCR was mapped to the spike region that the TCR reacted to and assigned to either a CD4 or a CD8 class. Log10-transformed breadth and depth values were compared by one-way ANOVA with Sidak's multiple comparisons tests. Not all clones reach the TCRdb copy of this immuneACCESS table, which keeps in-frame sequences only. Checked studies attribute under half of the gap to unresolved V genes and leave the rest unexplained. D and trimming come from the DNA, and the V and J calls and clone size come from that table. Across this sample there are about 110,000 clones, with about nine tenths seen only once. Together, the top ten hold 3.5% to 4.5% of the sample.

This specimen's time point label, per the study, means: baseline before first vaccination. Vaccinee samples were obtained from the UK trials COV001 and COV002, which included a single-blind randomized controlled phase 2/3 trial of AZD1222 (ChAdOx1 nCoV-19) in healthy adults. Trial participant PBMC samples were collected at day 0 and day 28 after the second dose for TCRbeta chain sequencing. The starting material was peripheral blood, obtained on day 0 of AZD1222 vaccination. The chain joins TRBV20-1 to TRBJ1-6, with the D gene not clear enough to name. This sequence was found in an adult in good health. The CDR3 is CSANDNSPLHF. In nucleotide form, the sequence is TGCAGTGCTAATGATAATTCACCCCTCCACTTT.